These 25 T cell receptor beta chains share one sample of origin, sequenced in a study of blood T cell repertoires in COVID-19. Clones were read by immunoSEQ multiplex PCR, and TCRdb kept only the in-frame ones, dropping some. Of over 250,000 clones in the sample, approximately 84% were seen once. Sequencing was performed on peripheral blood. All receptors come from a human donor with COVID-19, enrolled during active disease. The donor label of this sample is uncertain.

CDR3 nucleotides: TGTGCCAGTAGTAATGTTGGGACAGGTCTTGATGAGCAGTTCTTC. Translated: CASSNVGTGLDEQFF. The gene calls are TRBV19 and TRBJ2-1; 8 nucleotides agree with TRBD1. Trimming at V came to 4 bases and at J to 8 bases, leaving 10 bases not matched to a gene. The germline V gene has CDR1 LNHDA and CDR2 SQIVND (reference sequence). The CDR3 has 15 residues.

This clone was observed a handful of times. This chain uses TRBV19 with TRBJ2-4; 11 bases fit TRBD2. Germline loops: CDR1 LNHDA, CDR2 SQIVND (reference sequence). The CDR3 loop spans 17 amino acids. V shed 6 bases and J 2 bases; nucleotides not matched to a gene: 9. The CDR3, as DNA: TGTGCCAGTAGGCTTAACCTAGCGGGAGGAACCAAAAACATTCAGTACTTC. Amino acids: CASRLNLAGGTKNIQYF.

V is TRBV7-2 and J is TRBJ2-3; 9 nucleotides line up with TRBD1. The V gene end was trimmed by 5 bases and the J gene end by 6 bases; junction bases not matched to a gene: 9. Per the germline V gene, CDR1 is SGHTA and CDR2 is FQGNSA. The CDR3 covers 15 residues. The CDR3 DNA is TGTGCCAGCAGCGCAACAGGGGGCGCCGGGGATACGCAGTATTTT. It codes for CASSATGGAGDTQYF.

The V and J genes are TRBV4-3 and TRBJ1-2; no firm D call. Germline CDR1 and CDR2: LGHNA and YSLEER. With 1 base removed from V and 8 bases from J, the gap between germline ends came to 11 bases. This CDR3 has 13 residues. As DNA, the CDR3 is TGCGCCAGCAGCCAAGGGGCAGGTCGAGGCTACACCTTC. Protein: CASSQGAGRGYTF.

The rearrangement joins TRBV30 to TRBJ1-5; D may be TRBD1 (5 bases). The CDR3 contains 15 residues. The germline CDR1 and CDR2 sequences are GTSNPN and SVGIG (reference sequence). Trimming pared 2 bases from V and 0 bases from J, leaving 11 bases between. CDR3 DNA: TGTGCCTGGAGTAACAGGCCGTATAGCAATCAGCCCCAGCATTTT. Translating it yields CAWSNRPYSNQPQHF. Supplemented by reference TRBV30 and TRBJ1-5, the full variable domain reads SQTIHQWPATLVQPVGSPLSLECTVEGTSNPNLYWYRQAAGRGLQLLFYSVGIGQISSEVPQNLSASRPQDRQFILSSKKLLLSDSGFYLCAWSNRPYSNQPQHFGDGTRLSIL.

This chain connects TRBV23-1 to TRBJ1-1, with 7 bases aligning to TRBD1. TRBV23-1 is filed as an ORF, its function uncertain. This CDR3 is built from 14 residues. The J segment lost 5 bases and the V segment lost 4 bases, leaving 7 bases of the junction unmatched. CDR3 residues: CASSLPTGATEAFF. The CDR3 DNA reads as TGCGCCAGCAGTCTACCAACAGGGGCGACTGAAGCTTTCTTT.

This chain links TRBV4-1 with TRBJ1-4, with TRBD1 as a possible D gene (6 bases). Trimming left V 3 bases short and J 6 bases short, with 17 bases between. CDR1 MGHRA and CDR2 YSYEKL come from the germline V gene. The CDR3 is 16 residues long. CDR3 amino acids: CASSHLSAQGDEKLFF. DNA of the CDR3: TGCGCCAGCAGCCATCTTTCAGCACAGGGAGATGAAAAACTGTTTTTT.

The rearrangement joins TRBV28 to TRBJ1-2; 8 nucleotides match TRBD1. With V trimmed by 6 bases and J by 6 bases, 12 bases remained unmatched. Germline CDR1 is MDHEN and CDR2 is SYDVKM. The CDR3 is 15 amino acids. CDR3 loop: CASSTRQGRPHGYTF. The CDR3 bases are TGTGCCAGCAGCACCCGACAGGGGCGACCCCATGGCTACACCTTC.

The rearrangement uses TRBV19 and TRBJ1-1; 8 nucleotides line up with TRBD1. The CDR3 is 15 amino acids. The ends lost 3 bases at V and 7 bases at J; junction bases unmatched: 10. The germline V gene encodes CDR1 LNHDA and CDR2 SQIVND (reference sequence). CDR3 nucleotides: TGTGCCAGTAGTATCTCACTCAGGGGGCCGGATGAAGCTTTCTTT. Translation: CASSISLRGPDEAFF. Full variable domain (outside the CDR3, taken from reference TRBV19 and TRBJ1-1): DGGITQSPKYLFRKEGQNVTLSCEQNLNHDAMYWYRQDPGQGLRLIYYSQIVNDFQKGDIAEGYSVSREKKESFPLTVTSAQKNPTAFYLCASSISLRGPDEAFFGQGTRLTVV.

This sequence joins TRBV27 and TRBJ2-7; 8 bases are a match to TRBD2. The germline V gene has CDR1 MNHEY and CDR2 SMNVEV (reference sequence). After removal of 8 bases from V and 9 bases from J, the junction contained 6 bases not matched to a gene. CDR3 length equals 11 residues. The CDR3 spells CASGTRSVQYF. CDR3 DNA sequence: TGTGCCAGCGGGACTAGATCCGTGCAGTACTTC.

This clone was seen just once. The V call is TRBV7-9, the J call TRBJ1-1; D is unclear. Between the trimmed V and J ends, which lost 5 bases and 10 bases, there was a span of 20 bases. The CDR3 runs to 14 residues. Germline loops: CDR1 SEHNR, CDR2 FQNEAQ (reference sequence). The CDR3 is CASSHERLPRGAFF. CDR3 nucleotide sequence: TGTGCCAGCAGCCACGAACGACTACCTCGAGGAGCTTTCTTT.

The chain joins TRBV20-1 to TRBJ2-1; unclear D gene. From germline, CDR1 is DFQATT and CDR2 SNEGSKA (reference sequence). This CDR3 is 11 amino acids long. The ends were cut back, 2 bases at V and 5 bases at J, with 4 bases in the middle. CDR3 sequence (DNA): TGCAGTGCTAGAAATAACAATGAGCAGTTCTTC. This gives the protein CSARNNNEQFF.

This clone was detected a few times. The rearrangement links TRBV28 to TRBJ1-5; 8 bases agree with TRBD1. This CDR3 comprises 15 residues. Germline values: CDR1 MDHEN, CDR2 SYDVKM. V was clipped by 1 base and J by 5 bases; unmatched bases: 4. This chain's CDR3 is CASSLLTGVDQPQHF. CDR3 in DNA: TGTGCCAGCAGTTTATTGACAGGGGTCGATCAGCCCCAGCATTTT.

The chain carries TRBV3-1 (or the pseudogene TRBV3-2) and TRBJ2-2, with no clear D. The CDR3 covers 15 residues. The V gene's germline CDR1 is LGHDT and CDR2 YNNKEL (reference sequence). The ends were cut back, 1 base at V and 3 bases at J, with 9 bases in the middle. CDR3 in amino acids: CASSQGYSDTGELFF. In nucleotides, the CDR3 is TGTGCCAGCAGCCAAGGGTATTCGGACACCGGGGAGCTGTTTTTT.

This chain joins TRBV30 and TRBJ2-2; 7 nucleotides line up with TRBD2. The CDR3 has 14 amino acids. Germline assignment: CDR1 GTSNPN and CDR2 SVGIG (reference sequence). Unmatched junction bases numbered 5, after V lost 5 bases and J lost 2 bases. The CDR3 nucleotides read TGTGCCTGGGAGCGGGGACTCAACACCGGGGAGCTGTTTTTT. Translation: CAWERGLNTGELFF.

The chain's CDR3 is CASSRTPPGEQYF. CDR3 DNA sequence: TGTGCCAGCAGCCGGACTCCCCCCGGCGAGCAGTACTTC. V usage is TRBV12-3 or TRBV12-4 and J usage is TRBJ2-7; D is perhaps TRBD2 (5 bases). The germline V and J ends were trimmed by 6 bases and 6 bases, with 15 bases remaining between them. The CDR3 covers 13 residues.

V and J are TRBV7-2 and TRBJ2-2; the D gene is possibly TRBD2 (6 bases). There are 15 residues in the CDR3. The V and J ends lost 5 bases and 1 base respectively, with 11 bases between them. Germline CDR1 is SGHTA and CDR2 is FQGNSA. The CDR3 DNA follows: TGTGCCAGCAGCGGGACTTACTTGAACACCGGGGAGCTGTTTTTT. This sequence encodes CASSGTYLNTGELFF.

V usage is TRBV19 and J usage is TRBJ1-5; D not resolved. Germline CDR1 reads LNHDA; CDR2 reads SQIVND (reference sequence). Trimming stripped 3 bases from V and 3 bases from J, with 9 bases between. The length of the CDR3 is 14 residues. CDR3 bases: TGTGCCAGTAGTATCTCCCGAGACAATCAGCCCCAGCATTTT. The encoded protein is CASSISRDNQPQHF.

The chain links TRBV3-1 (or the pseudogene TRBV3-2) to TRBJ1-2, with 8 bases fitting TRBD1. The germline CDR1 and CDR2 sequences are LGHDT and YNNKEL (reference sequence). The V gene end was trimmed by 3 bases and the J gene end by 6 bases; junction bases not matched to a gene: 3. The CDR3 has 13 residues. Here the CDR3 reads CASSHRGPDGYTF. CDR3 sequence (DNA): TGTGCCAGCAGCCACAGGGGGCCTGATGGCTACACCTTC.

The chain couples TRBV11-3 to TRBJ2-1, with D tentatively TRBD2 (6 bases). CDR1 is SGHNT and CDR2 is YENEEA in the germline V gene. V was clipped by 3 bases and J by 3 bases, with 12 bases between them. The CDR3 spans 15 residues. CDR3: CASSFGGRFYNEQFF. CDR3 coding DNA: TGTGCCAGCAGCTTCGGGGGAAGATTCTACAATGAGCAGTTCTTC. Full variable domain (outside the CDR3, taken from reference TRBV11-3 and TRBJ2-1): EAGVVQSPRYKIIEKKQPVAFWCNPISGHNTLYWYLQNLGQGPELLIRYENEEAVDDSQLPKDRFSAERLKGVDSTLKIQPAELGDSAVYLCASSFGGRFYNEQFFGPGTRLTVL.

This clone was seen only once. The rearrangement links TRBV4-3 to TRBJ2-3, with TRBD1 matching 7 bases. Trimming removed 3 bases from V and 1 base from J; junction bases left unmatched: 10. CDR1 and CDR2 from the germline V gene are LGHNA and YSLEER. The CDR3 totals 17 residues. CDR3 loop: CASSQAIQGRGTDTQYF. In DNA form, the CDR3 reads TGCGCCAGCAGCCAGGCAATACAGGGGAGAGGCACAGATACGCAGTATTTT.

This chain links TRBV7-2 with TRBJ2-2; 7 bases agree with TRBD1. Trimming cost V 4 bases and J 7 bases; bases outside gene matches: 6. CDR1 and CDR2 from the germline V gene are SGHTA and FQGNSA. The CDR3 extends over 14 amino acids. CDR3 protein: CASSSTGSNGELFF. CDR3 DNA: TGTGCCAGCAGCTCGACAGGGAGTAACGGGGAGCTGTTTTTT.

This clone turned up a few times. CDR3: CASSLGDRGISTIYF. In DNA form, the CDR3 reads TGCGCCAGCAGCTTGGGGGACAGGGGGATCTCCACCATATATTTT. The chain combines TRBV5-1 with TRBJ1-3; 11 bases are a match to TRBD1. The CDR3 runs 15 residues. Germline CDR1 reads SGHRS; CDR2 reads YFSETQ. Unmatched junction bases numbered 5, after V lost 0 bases and J lost 9 bases.

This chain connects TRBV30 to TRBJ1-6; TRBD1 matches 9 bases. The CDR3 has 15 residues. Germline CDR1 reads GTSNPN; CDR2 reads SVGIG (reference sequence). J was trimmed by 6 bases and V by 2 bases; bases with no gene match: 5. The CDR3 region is CAWSLTGQGNSPLHF. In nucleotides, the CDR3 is TGTGCCTGGAGTTTGACGGGACAGGGTAATTCACCCCTCCACTTT.

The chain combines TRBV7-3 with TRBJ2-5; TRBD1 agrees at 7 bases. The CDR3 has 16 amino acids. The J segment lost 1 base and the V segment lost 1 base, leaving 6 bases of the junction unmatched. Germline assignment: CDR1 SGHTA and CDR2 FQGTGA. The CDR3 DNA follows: TGTGCCAGCAGCTTAAACACTGGGACAGCCCAAGAGACCCAGTACTTC. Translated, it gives CASSLNTGTAQETQYF.